This TCR beta chain was sequenced for a study of shared clonotypes between healthy human individuals. For the study at large: Aged between 18 and 49, the donors were a couple of women and three men. Study outcomes and limitations: Memory subsets generally showed lower estimated richness than naive subsets.

The CDR3 is 16 residues long. CDR1 and CDR2 (germline): SGHKS, YYEKEE (reference sequence). Deletions cut 2 bases from V and 2 bases from J, with 17 bases between. Here immunoSEQ multiplex PCR was the method, and the copy in TCRdb shows in-frame clones only, minus some. The sample yields over 1.4 million clones, around 97% seen once. With respect to this clone: Its target is not known.

The J gene is TRBJ2-7, the V gene TRBV5-5; no reliable D call. This TCR derives from a man under 40 in good health. What was sequenced was naive CD4+ T cells sorted from blood. The subset denotes: CD45RA+ positively selected. CDR3 sequence reads: CASSFSGRFGPYEQYF. In DNA form, the CDR3 reads TGTGCCAGCAGCTTCTCCGGGCGCTTTGGCCCCTACGAGCAGTACTTC.